This T cell receptor beta chain is drawn from a study of cytomegalovirus exposure and HLA in healthy donors. General study findings and limits: It was likely that a cluster of highly shared sequence variants was a sequencing artifact.

V lost 4 bases and J 2 bases, leaving 20 bases between the germline ends. Germline values: CDR1 SGHRS, CDR2 YFSETQ. The CDR3 contains 17 residues. The primer mix had 60 Vbeta and 13 Jbeta primers. Profiling relied on immunoSEQ multiplex PCR, and the TCRdb table lists in-frame clones only, not all of them. The sample includes over 150,000 clones, more than 75% seen only once; the top ten take about 13%. Concerning this clone: Antigen unknown.

Material: PBMCs. This receptor was taken from a man in his thirties or forties in good health and CMV-seropositive. This chain connects TRBV5-1 to TRBJ2-3; weak D call: TRBD1 (8 bases). The CDR3: CASSPITGGDYTDTQYF. The CDR3 region has the DNA TGCGCCAGCAGCCCTATTACAGGGGGGGACTACACAGATACGCAGTATTTT. The full variable domain, in which reference TRBV5-1 and TRBJ2-3 provide the parts outside the CDR3, is KAGVTQTPRYLIKTRGQQVTLSCSPISGHRSVSWYQQTPGQGLQFLFEYFSETQRNKGNFPGRFSGRQFSNSRSEMNVSTLELGDSALYLCASSPITGGDYTDTQYFGPGTRLTVL.